The clone carrying this TCR beta chain was seen more than once but under ten times. CDR1 SGHNT and CDR2 YYREEE come from the germline V gene (reference sequence). This CDR3 is built from 19 residues. With V trimmed by 4 bases and J by 0 bases, 15 bases remained unmatched. MiXCR, run by TCRdb on the 5' RACE reads, gives a single entry per CDR3 protein. The table shows approximately 92,000 distinct CDR3 sequences, with approximately 12% occurring only once. Sample time point: sample taken at primary tumor resection. The donors comprised about 74 untreated early-stage non-small cell lung cancer patients. Material for sequencing was whole RNA from tumor, nontumor lung or frozen PBMC, left unsorted. This sample stems from a study of spatial heterogeneity in lung cancer.

The receptor was derived from a male donor with early-stage non-small cell lung cancer. The material was PBMCs, obtained at surgery. V is TRBV5-4 and J is TRBJ2-7, with TRBD2 matching 11 bases. This CDR3 is CASSPRGTSGPLSSYEQYF. The CDR3, as DNA: TGTGCCAGCAGCCCGAGAGGGACTAGCGGTCCGCTCAGCTCCTACGAGCAGTACTTC. Full variable domain (missing parts from reference TRBV5-4 and TRBJ2-7): ETGVTQSPTHLIKTRGQQVTLRCSSQSGHNTVSWYQQALGQGPQFIFQYYREEENGRGNFPPRFSGLQFPNYSSELNVNALELDDSALYLCASSPRGTSGPLSSYEQYFGPGTRLTVT.